Shown below are 30 T cell receptor beta chains from a single sample sequenced in a study of T cell repertoires in cytomegalovirus infection. TCRdb processed the reads anew with MiXCR; each CDR3 protein has one entry. The table shows hundreds of thousands of distinct CDR3 sequences, with roughly 17% occurring only once. Material: PBMCs. These TCRs come from a human donor in good health (CMV status not recorded). Some clones in this sample may be carry-over from other donors' samples.

In this sample, this clonotype turned up a few times. The chain carries TRBV6-6 and TRBJ2-1; D ambiguous. The CDR3 loop spans 13 amino acids. Deletions cut 2 bases from V and 8 bases from J, with 10 bases between. The germline V gene encodes CDR1 MNHNY and CDR2 SVGAGI (reference sequence). The chain's CDR3 is CASSYPVFDEQFF. In DNA form, the CDR3 reads TGTGCCAGCAGTTACCCCGTGTTCGATGAGCAGTTCTTC.

The chain links TRBV12-3 or TRBV12-4 to TRBJ2-7; unclear D gene. This CDR3 has 12 amino acids. Between the trimmed V and J ends, which lost 3 bases and 2 bases, there was a span of 5 bases. CDR3 region: CASSFAPYEQYF. CDR3 nucleotides: TGTGCCAGCAGTTTTGCCCCCTACGAGCAGTACTTC.

This clonotype was detected a few times. The chain carries TRBV2 and TRBJ1-3, with D maybe TRBD1 (5 bases). The CDR3 has 13 residues. The V and J ends lost 4 bases and 8 bases respectively, with 12 bases between them. Germline CDR1 and CDR2: SNHLY and FYNNEI. The CDR3 protein is CASSAEGRHTIYF. The CDR3 DNA reads as TGTGCCAGCAGTGCCGAGGGGAGGCACACCATATATTTT.

Only a few counts were recorded for this clonotype. This chain joins TRBV4-1 and TRBJ1-3, with TRBD1 as a possible D gene (5 bases). V was cut by 1 base and J by 2 bases, with 21 bases left in between. The germline V gene has CDR1 MGHRA and CDR2 YSYEKL. This CDR3 spans 19 amino acids. The CDR3 sequence is CASSQGNTAGKKTGNTIYF. The DNA for the CDR3 is TGCGCCAGCAGCCAAGGTAACACGGCAGGGAAAAAGACTGGAAACACCATATATTTT.

The CDR3 region is CASSATGRDIQYF. The CDR3 coding sequence is TGTGCCAGTAGTGCGACAGGGAGGGACATTCAGTACTTC. This chain uses TRBV19 with TRBJ2-4; D possibly matches TRBD1 or TRBD2 (7 bases each). The germline V gene encodes CDR1 LNHDA and CDR2 SQIVND (reference sequence). The V and J ends lost 5 bases and 8 bases respectively, with 13 bases between them. This CDR3 comprises 13 residues.

The chain uses TRBV20-1 and TRBJ2-3, with D perhaps assigned TRBD1 or TRBD2 (6 bases each). This CDR3 contains 17 residues. V lost 1 base, J lost 4 bases, and 21 bases lay in between. Looked up from germline, CDR1 is DFQATT and CDR2 is SNEGSKA (reference sequence). In nucleotides, the CDR3 is TGCAGTGCTAGAGTCGCCCGAGGGGGGACCCAGGCAGATACGCAGTATTTT. Amino acid sequence: CSARVARGGTQADTQYF.

The chain has TRBV18 and TRBJ2-7; 11 bases are a match to TRBD2. The CDR3 has 14 residues. V trimming: 2 bases; J trimming: 4 bases; junction bases outside the gene matches: 1. Germline V lookup: CDR1 KGHSH, CDR2 LQKENI. The CDR3: CASSPASGGYEQYF. In DNA, the CDR3 is TGTGCCAGCTCACCAGCTAGCGGGGGGTACGAGCAGTACTTC.

The genes are TRBV7-9 and TRBJ1-2; D uncertain. The CDR3 is 11 residues long. In germline, CDR1 is SEHNR, CDR2 FQNEAQ (reference sequence). The V and J ends lost 3 bases and 10 bases respectively, with 9 bases between them. The chain's CDR3 is CASSFTVDYTF. The CDR3 bases are TGTGCCAGCAGCTTCACCGTTGACTACACCTTC.

This clonotype was detected many times. The chain recombines TRBV12-3 or TRBV12-4 with TRBJ2-1; D is undetermined. The CDR3 extends over 15 amino acids. Trimming shortened V by 0 bases and J by 0 bases, and 6 bases separated the two germline ends. CDR3 DNA: TGTGCCAGCAGTTTAGCGGGCCTCTCCTACAATGAGCAGTTCTTC. As protein: CASSLAGLSYNEQFF.

This clonotype was recorded many times. V is TRBV6-1 and J is TRBJ2-7; D uncertain. Per germline, CDR1 MNHNS and CDR2 SASEGT. V gave up 6 bases and J gave up 6 bases, with 24 bases separating them. This CDR3 has 16 amino acids. CDR3 in DNA: TGTGCCAGCAGAACTTTCATGACACAGATAGCTAGCGAGCAGTACTTC. Translated, it gives CASRTFMTQIASEQYF.

The chain combines TRBV7-9 with TRBJ2-7; D is unclear. CDR1 is SEHNR, CDR2 FQNEAQ, per germline (reference sequence). The germline V and J ends were trimmed by 5 bases and 2 bases, with 13 bases remaining between them. CDR3 length: 14 residues. The CDR3 bases are TGTGCCAGCAGCCTACGACTGGAACCCTACGAGCAGTACTTC. It yields the protein CASSLRLEPYEQYF.

This clonotype has more than one count but fewer than ten. The chain's CDR3 is CASSTGSYHGELFF. As DNA, the CDR3 is TGTGCCAGCAGTACAGGGAGCTACCACGGGGAGCTGTTTTTT. This sequence joins TRBV28 and TRBJ2-2, with a possible D match to TRBD1 (6 bases). Trimming shortened V by 5 bases and J by 7 bases, and 14 bases separated the two germline ends. This CDR3 is built from 14 residues. CDR1 is MDHEN and CDR2 is SYDVKM in the germline V gene.

This clonotype came up a few times. The rearrangement links TRBV5-1 to TRBJ2-7, with 8 bases lining up with TRBD2. Germline V gene lookup returns CDR1 SGHRS and CDR2 YFSETQ. This CDR3 region has 14 residues. V lost 4 bases, J lost 5 bases, and 8 bases stayed unmatched. The CDR3 reads CASSVLRGGNEQYF. In nucleotides, the CDR3 is TGCGCCAGCAGCGTACTTCGGGGGGGCAACGAGCAGTACTTC. Full variable domain (outside the CDR3, taken from reference TRBV5-1 and TRBJ2-7): KAGVTQTPRYLIKTRGQQVTLSCSPISGHRSVSWYQQTPGQGLQFLFEYFSETQRNKGNFPGRFSGRQFSNSRSEMNVSTLELGDSALYLCASSVLRGGNEQYFGPGTRLTVT.

The chain links TRBV20-1 to TRBJ1-5; 7 nucleotides match TRBD1. The CDR3 spans 15 residues. The junction had 10 bases not matched to a gene; V was cut back by 6 bases and J by 2 bases. Germline CDR1 reads DFQATT; CDR2 reads SNEGSKA (reference sequence). The DNA of the CDR3 is TGCAGTGCAGACGACAGGGTCGTGGGCAATCAGCCCCAGCATTTT. This encodes CSADDRVVGNQPQHF.

This clonotype was seen ten or more times. The chain couples TRBV6-1 to TRBJ2-6; unclear D gene. V was trimmed by 10 bases and J by 1 base, leaving 17 bases between them. There are 16 residues in the CDR3. The germline V gene has CDR1 MNHNS and CDR2 SASEGT. The CDR3 loop is CATGGRGLSGANVLTF. The CDR3 nucleotides are TGTGCCACCGGCGGTCGCGGTCTGTCTGGGGCCAACGTCCTGACTTTC.

This clonotype was detected a few times. This chain links TRBV20-1 with TRBJ1-5; D remains unclear. The germline V gene has CDR1 DFQATT and CDR2 SNEGSKA (reference sequence). The CDR3 runs 12 residues. V shed 6 bases and J shed 0 bases, with 6 bases lying between them. The CDR3 nucleotides are TGCAGTGCCGTATATAGCAATCAGCCCCAGCATTTT. It is translated as CSAVYSNQPQHF.

The chain combines TRBV19 with TRBJ2-2; D is uncertain. The CDR3 consists of 15 residues. Trimming shortened V by 7 bases and J by 5 bases, and 17 bases separated the two germline ends. CDR1 is LNHDA and CDR2 is SQIVND in the germline V gene (reference sequence). CDR3 sequence reads: CASTPRPGPTGELFF. The CDR3 coding sequence is TGTGCCAGTACCCCCAGACCGGGTCCGACCGGGGAGCTGTTTTTT.

This sequence joins TRBV7-2 and TRBJ1-3, with 7 bases aligning to TRBD1. CDR1 is SGHTA and CDR2 is FQGNSA in the germline V gene. The J segment lost 1 base and the V segment lost 2 bases, leaving 2 bases of the junction unmatched. The CDR3 is made up of 15 amino acids. The CDR3 is CASSLTGVSGNTIYF. The CDR3 DNA sequence: TGTGCCAGCAGCTTAACAGGGGTTTCTGGAAACACCATATATTTT.

This clonotype appeared a few times. The chain recombines TRBV2 with TRBJ1-5; D might be TRBD1 (5 bases). V lost 1 base to trimming and J lost 5 bases, with 24 bases between them. CDR1 is SNHLY, CDR2 FYNNEI, per germline. The length of the CDR3 is 19 residues. DNA of the CDR3: TGTGCCAGCAGTGAAGACGGGGTGTTTTTGTCGGACACCGATCAGCCCCAGCATTTT. It encodes CASSEDGVFLSDTDQPQHF.

This clonotype was counted at least ten times. This chain links TRBV7-2 with TRBJ1-4; the D gene is possibly TRBD1 (5 bases). V lost 3 bases and J lost 7, with 15 bases in between. This CDR3 region has 15 residues. The germline CDR1 and CDR2 sequences are SGHTA and FQGNSA. DNA for the CDR3: TGTGCCAGCAGCTTGATGGGCAGGGCAGGTGAAAAACTGTTTTTT. It codes for CASSLMGRAGEKLFF.

This chain connects TRBV11-3 to TRBJ2-2; TRBD2 matches 11 bases. The length of the CDR3 is 16 residues. Per germline, CDR1 SGHNT and CDR2 YENEEA. V shed 2 bases and J 8 bases; nucleotides not matched to a gene: 7. CDR3 nucleotides: TGTGCCAGCAGCTTACAAGGGACTAGCGGACTAGGGGAGCTGTTTTTT. It translates to CASSLQGTSGLGELFF.

Many counts were recorded for this clonotype. The rearrangement uses TRBV12-3 or TRBV12-4 and TRBJ2-1; 12 bases are a match to TRBD2. The length of the CDR3 is 15 residues. V gave up 5 bases and J gave up 5 bases; unmatched junction bases: 4. The CDR3 here is CASSLRLAGDNEQFF. DNA for the CDR3: TGTGCCAGCAGTCTACGACTAGCGGGGGACAATGAGCAGTTCTTC.

This clonotype came up many times. CDR3 coding DNA: TGTGCCAGCAGTTTAAATCGATTCGGGGTGAATCAGCCCCAGCATTTT. Protein sequence: CASSLNRFGVNQPQHF. The chain combines TRBV12-3 or TRBV12-4 with TRBJ1-5; D gene unclear. V was cut by 2 bases and J by 4 bases, with 15 bases left in between. This CDR3 is 16 amino acids long.

The chain is built from TRBV6-5 and TRBJ1-6; D may be TRBD1 (5 bases). This CDR3 contains 14 residues. The germline CDR1 and CDR2 sequences are MNHEY and SVGAGI. V was pared by 1 base and J by 9 bases, with 10 bases between. CDR3 in DNA: TGTGCCAGCAGTTACTGGCGACAGCGTTCACCCCTCCACTTT. The encoded protein is CASSYWRQRSPLHF.

The chain uses TRBV20-1 and TRBJ1-6; D unclear. The CDR3 runs to 15 residues. Looked up from germline, CDR1 is DFQATT and CDR2 is SNEGSKA (reference sequence). Between the trimmed V and J ends, which lost 2 bases and 7 bases, there was a span of 15 bases. The CDR3 DNA follows: TGCAGTGCTAGACACCAGGAGGATGGGAATTCACCCCTCCACTTT. Its translation: CSARHQEDGNSPLHF.

This clonotype has at least ten counts. V and J are TRBV7-6 and TRBJ1-3; perhaps TRBD1 as D (5 bases). V was pared by 5 bases and J by 2 bases, with 10 bases between. The CDR3 is made up of 14 amino acids. The germline gives CDR1 SGHVS, CDR2 FNYEAQ. The CDR3, as DNA: TGTGCCAGCAGCCCGACAGTTACTGGAAACACCATATATTTT. Amino acids: CASSPTVTGNTIYF.

This clonotype appeared many times. The chain has TRBV7-9 and TRBJ1-1, with TRBD1 identical over 9 bases. With V trimmed by 5 bases and J by 5 bases, 9 bases remained unmatched. The germline V gene encodes CDR1 SEHNR and CDR2 FQNEAQ (reference sequence). The CDR3 totals 15 residues. The DNA for the CDR3 is TGTGCCAGCAGCCGCGGACAGGGGTTTGAAACTGAAGCTTTCTTT. Its translation: CASSRGQGFETEAFF. Full variable domain (missing parts from reference TRBV7-9 and TRBJ1-1): DTGVSQNPRHKITKRGQNVTFRCDPISEHNRLYWYRQTLGQGPEFLTYFQNEAQLEKSRLLSDRFSAERPKGSFSTLEIQRTEQGDSAMYLCASSRGQGFETEAFFGQGTRLTVV.

The chain joins TRBV28 to TRBJ1-2, with 8 nucleotides matching TRBD1. CDR1 and CDR2 (germline): MDHEN, SYDVKM. This CDR3 has 15 residues. V dropped 3 bases and J dropped 4; count of bases not matched to a gene: 7. This CDR3 reads CASSLGQAGSYGYTF. For the CDR3, the DNA is TGTGCCAGCAGTTTGGGACAGGCTGGGAGCTATGGCTACACCTTC.

The rearrangement joins TRBV12-3 or TRBV12-4 to TRBJ2-7; TRBD1 matches 10 bases. J gave up 0 bases and V 4 bases, and 6 bases lay outside the gene matches. CDR3 length: 16 residues. As DNA, the CDR3 is TGTGCCAGCAGTTCCCGGTGGACAGGGGGCTCCTACGAGCAGTACTTC. Protein sequence: CASSSRWTGGSYEQYF.

There are many counts of this clonotype. The V call is TRBV6-1, the J call TRBJ1-6; perhaps TRBD1 as D (6 bases). The CDR3 runs to 15 residues. Germline lookup yields CDR1 MNHNS and CDR2 SASEGT. The V end was cut by 3 bases, the J end by 5 bases, with 11 bases between. The CDR3 DNA sequence: TGTGCCAGCAGTGAGTTCGGACAGAATAATTCACCCCTCCACTTT. Translation gives CASSEFGQNNSPLHF.